The T cell receptor (beta chain) under discussion was sequenced for a study of T cells in localized non-small cell lung cancer. Here immunoSEQ multiplex PCR was the method, and the copy in TCRdb shows in-frame clones only, minus some. This sample has around 41,000 clones, with 88% found just once. Findings and caveats of the study: Across samples, adjacent lung featured a median 57 of the top 100 tumor clones. Blood T cell density predicted longer survival; adjacent-lung clonality, shorter. Without multi-region sequencing, intratumor heterogeneity could not be excluded. Exceeding tumor, uninvolved adjacent lung had the highest T cell clonality.

In its sample, this clone was seen once. Its specificity is unknown. This clonotype was obtained from a female donor of 60 years or more with stage I squamous cell lung carcinoma. Here the sequenced sample was peripheral blood, taken before any cancer treatment.

CDR3 DNA: TGTGCCAGCAGTTTAACCGGCGGGAGACGAACCGGGGAGCTGTTTTTT. Amino acids: CASSLTGGRRTGELFF. V gene TRBV27 combines with J gene TRBJ2-2; 7 bases agree with TRBD2. The V gene's germline CDR1 is MNHEY and CDR2 SMNVEV (reference sequence). The CDR3 runs to 16 residues. Unmatched junction bases numbered 8, after V lost 2 bases and J lost 5 bases.